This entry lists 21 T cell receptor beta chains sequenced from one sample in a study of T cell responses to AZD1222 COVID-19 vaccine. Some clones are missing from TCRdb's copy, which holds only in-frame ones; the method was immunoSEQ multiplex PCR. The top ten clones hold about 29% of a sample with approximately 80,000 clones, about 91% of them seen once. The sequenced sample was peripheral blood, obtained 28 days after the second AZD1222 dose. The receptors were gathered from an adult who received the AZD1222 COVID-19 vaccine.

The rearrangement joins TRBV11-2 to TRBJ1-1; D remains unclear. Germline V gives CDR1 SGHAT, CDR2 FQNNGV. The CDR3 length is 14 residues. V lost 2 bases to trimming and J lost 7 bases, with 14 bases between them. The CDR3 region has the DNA TGTGCCAGCAGCTTATTAGTATCGAGAATTGAAGCTTTCTTT. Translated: CASSLLVSRIEAFF. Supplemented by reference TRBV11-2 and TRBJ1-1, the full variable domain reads EAGVAQSPRYKIIEKRQSVAFWCNPISGHATLYWYQQILGQGPKLLIQFQNNGVVDDSQLPKDRFSAERLKGVDSTLKIQPAKLEDSAVYLCASSLLVSRIEAFFGQGTRLTVV.

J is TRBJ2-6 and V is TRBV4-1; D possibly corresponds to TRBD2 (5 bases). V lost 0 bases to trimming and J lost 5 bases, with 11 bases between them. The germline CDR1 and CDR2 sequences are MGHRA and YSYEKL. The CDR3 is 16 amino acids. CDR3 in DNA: TGCGCCAGCAGCCAAGATTTCGGGGTCTGGGCCAACGTCCTGACTTTC. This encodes CASSQDFGVWANVLTF.

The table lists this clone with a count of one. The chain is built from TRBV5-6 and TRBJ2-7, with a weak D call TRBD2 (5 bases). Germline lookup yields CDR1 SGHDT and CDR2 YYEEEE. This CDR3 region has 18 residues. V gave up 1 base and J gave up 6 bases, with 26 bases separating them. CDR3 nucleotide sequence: TGTGCCAGCAGCTTGTATGCGAGGAGGAATAATAGAGACTCCGAGCAGTACTTC. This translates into CASSLYARRNNRDSEQYF.

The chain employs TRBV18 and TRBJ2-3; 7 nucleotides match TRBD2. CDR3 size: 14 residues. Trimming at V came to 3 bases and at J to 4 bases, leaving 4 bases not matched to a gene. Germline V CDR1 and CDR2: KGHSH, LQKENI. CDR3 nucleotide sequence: TGTGCCAGCTCACCGGGGAGGGGCTCAGATACGCAGTATTTT. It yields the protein CASSPGRGSDTQYF.

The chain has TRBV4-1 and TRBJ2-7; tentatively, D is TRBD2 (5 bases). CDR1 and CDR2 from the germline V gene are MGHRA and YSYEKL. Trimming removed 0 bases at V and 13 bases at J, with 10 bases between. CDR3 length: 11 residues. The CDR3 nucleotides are TGCGCCAGCAGCCAAGAAGGGAGACACTACTTC. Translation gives CASSQEGRHYF.

DNA of the CDR3: TGTGCCAGCAGTTTGGCCAGGGGGAGTGACGAGCAGTACTTC. The encoded protein is CASSLARGSDEQYF. This chain links TRBV28 with TRBJ2-7; 7 positions match TRBD1. CDR3 size: 14 residues. Germline V gives CDR1 MDHEN, CDR2 SYDVKM. V lost 3 bases and J lost 5; bases outside the gene matches: 7.

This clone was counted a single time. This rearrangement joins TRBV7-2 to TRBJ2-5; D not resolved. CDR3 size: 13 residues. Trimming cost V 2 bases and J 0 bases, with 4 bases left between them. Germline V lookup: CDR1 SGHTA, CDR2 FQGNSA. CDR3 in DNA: TGTGCCAGCAGCTTAAGTTACCAAGAGACCCAGTACTTC. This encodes CASSLSYQETQYF.

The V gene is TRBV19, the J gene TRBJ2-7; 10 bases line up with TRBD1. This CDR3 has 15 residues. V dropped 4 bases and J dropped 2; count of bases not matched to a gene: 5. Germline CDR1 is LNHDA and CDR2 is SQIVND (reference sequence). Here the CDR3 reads CASSRGTGATYEQYF. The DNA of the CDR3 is TGTGCCAGTAGTAGAGGGACAGGGGCTACCTACGAGCAGTACTTC. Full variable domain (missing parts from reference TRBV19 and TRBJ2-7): DGGITQSPKYLFRKEGQNVTLSCEQNLNHDAMYWYRQDPGQGLRLIYYSQIVNDFQKGDIAEGYSVSREKKESFPLTVTSAQKNPTAFYLCASSRGTGATYEQYFGPGTRLTVT.

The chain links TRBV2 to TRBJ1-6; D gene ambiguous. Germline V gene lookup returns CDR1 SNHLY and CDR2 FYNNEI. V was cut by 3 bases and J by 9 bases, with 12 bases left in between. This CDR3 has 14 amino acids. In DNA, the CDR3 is TGTGCCAGCAGTGATCCCCCCGCCGGTTCACCCCTCCACTTT. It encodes CASSDPPAGSPLHF. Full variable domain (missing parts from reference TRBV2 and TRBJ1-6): EPEVTQTPSHQVTQMGQEVILRCVPISNHLYFYWYRQILGQKVEFLVSFYNNEISEKSEIFDDQFSVERPDGSNFTLKIRSTKLEDSAMYFCASSDPPAGSPLHFGNGTRLTVT.

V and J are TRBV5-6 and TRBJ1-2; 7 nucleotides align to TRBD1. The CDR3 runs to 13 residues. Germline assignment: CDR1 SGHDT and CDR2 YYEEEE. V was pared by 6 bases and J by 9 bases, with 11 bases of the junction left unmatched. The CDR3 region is CASTNQNRGRYTF. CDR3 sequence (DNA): TGTGCCAGCACTAATCAAAACAGGGGACGCTACACCTTC.

The CDR3 region has the DNA TGTGCCACCAGTGATTCCGAGATGGGTCCTCAGCCCCAGCATTTT. It translates to CATSDSEMGPQPQHF. The chain couples TRBV24-1 to TRBJ1-5; no definite D call. V gave up 2 bases and J gave up 6 bases, with 13 bases separating them. The CDR3 extends over 15 amino acids. Germline V CDR1 and CDR2: KGHDR, SFDVKD.

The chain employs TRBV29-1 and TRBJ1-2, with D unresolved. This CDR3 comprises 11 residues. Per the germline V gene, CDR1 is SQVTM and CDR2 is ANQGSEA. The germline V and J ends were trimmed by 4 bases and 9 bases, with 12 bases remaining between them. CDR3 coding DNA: TGCAGCGTTGCCTCGGAGGCTAGCTACACCTTC. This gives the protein CSVASEASYTF. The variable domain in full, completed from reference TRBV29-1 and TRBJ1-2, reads SAVISQKPSRDICQRGTSLTIQCQVDSQVTMMFWYRQQPGQSLTLIATANQGSEATYESGFVIDKFPISRPNLTFSTLTVSNMSPEDSSIYLCSVASEASYTFGSGTRLTVV.

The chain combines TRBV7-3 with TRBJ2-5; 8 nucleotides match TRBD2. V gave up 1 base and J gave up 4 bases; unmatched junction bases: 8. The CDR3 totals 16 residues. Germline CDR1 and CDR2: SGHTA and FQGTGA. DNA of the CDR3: TGTGCCAGCAGCTTAAGAGCGGGAGCCTTGGGAGAGACCCAGTACTTC. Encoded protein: CASSLRAGALGETQYF.

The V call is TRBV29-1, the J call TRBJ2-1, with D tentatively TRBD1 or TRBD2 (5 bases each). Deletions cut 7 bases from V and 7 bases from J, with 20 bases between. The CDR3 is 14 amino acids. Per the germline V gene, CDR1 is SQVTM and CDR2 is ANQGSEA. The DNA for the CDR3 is TGCAGCGCTGACCCCGGGGACGTGGGTAATGAGCAGTTCTTC. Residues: CSADPGDVGNEQFF.

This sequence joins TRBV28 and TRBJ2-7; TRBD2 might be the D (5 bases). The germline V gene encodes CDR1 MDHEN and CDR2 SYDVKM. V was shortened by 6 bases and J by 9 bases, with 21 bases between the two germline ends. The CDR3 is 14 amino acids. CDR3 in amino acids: CASSTGLLGSRQYF. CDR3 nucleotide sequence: TGTGCCAGCAGCACCGGGTTACTAGGGAGTAGGCAGTACTTC.

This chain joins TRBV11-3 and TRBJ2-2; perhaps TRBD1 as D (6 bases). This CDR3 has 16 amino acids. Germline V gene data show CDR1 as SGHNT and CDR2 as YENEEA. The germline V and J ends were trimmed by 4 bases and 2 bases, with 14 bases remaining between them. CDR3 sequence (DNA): TGTGCCAGCAGCTCCCAGGGGCCGTCTAACACCGGGGAGCTGTTTTTT. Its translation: CASSSQGPSNTGELFF.

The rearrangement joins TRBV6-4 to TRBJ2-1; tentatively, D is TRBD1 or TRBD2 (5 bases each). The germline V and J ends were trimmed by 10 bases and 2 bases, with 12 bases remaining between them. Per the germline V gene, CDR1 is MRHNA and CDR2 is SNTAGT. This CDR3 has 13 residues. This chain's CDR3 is CATSRDPYNEQFF. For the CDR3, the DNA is TGTGCCACCTCCAGGGACCCCTACAATGAGCAGTTCTTC.

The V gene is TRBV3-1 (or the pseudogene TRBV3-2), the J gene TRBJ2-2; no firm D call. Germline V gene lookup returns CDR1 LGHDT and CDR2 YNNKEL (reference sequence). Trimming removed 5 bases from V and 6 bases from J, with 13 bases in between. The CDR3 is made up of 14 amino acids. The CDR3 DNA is TGTGCCAGCAGCACTACAGCAAATCCCGGGGAGCTGTTTTTT. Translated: CASSTTANPGELFF.

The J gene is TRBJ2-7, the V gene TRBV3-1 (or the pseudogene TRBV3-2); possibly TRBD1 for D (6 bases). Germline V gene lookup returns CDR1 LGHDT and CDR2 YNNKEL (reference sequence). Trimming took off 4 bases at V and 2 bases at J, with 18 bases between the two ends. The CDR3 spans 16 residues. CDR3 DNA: TGTGCCAGCAGCCGAGACAGCCGGGACACCACCTACGAGCAGTACTTC. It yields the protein CASSRDSRDTTYEQYF.

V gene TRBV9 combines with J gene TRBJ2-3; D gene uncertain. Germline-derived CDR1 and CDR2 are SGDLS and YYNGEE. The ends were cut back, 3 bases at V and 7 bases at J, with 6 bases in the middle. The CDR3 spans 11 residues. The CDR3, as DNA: TGTGCCAGCAGCGCCTTCAATACGCAGTATTTT. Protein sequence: CASSAFNTQYF.

This CDR3 is CASSQLGGQPQHF. Written as DNA, the CDR3 is TGTGCCAGCAGTCAGCTGGGGGGACAGCCCCAGCATTTT. The V gene is TRBV6-6, the J gene TRBJ1-5; D possibly corresponds to TRBD1 (5 bases). Trimming cost V 5 bases and J 7 bases, with 12 bases left between them. In germline, CDR1 is MNHNY, CDR2 SVGAGI (reference sequence). The CDR3 spans 13 residues.